Listed below are T cell receptor beta chains from one sample, sequenced in a study of early T cells in non-severe SARS-CoV-2 infection. TCRdb independently ran MiXCR on the 5' RACE reads; one entry per CDR3 protein. This sample has 60,000 to 90,000 distinct CDR3 sequences; 8.5% to 10% occur once, and the top ten carry 4.5% to 5%. The specimen sequenced was whole blood. The receptors come from an adult who was a healthcare worker with PCR-confirmed SARS-CoV-2 infection or an uninfected control (not recorded which). The CDR3 runs from the conserved cysteine through the conserved F or W. The order of the fields is D gene, clone size, J gene, V gene, CDR3 DNA, CDR3 protein. A D gene is named only where the DNA matches it firmly. Rows give clone size only sometimes, using once, few, many, or a class for an expanded clone.

D gene: TRBD1; clone size: few; J gene: TRBJ2-1; V gene: TRBV5-4; CDR3 DNA: TGTGCCAGCAGCTTGGGTGGGACAGGGGGCATAAATGAGCAGTTCTTC; CDR3 protein: CASSLGGTGGINEQFF
D gene: NA; clone size: many; J gene: TRBJ1-2; V gene: TRBV7-9; CDR3 DNA: TGTGCCAGCAGTTCGGACAGCTGGGGCTACACCTTC; CDR3 protein: CASSSDSWGYTF
D gene: NA; clone size: many; J gene: TRBJ1-3; V gene: TRBV20-1; CDR3 DNA: TGCAGTGCTAGAGAGGGTTTTGTAAACACCATATATTTT; CDR3 protein: CSAREGFVNTIYF
D gene: TRBD1; clone size: few; J gene: TRBJ2-1; V gene: TRBV7-2; CDR3 DNA: TGTGCCAGCAGCCCCCGGGACAGGGGAAACAATGAGCAGTTCTTC; CDR3 protein: CASSPRDRGNNEQFF
D gene: NA; clone size: few; J gene: TRBJ2-1; V gene: TRBV19; CDR3 DNA: TGTGCCAGTAGTGCGGGGGAGCAGTTCTTC; CDR3 protein: CASSAGEQFF
D gene: TRBD1; clone size: many; J gene: TRBJ2-2; V gene: TRBV28; CDR3 DNA: TGTGCCAGCAGACGCCGGGACAGGGTAACCGGGGAGCTGTTTTTT; CDR3 protein: CASRRRDRVTGELFF
D gene: NA; clone size: many; J gene: TRBJ2-6; V gene: TRBV29-1; CDR3 DNA: TGCAGCGTTTTCCGGGACACCGACTCTGGGGCCAACGTCCTGACTTTC; CDR3 protein: CSVFRDTDSGANVLTF
D gene: NA; clone size: NA; J gene: TRBJ1-1; V gene: TRBV29-1; CDR3 DNA: TGCAGCGTTGCACACCTGAACACTGAAGCTTTCTTT; CDR3 protein: CSVAHLNTEAFF
D gene: NA; clone size: NA; J gene: TRBJ1-5; V gene: TRBV27; CDR3 DNA: TGTGCCAGCTCCTCAGGGAGCAATCAGCCCCAGCATTTT; CDR3 protein: CASSSGSNQPQHF
D gene: TRBD2; clone size: NA; J gene: TRBJ2-3; V gene: TRBV5-1; CDR3 DNA: TGCGCCAGCAGCCCGGGGACTAGCGGGAGGGCAGATACGCAGTATTTT; CDR3 protein: CASSPGTSGRADTQYF
D gene: TRBD2; clone size: NA; J gene: TRBJ2-5; V gene: TRBV20-1; CDR3 DNA: TGCAGTGCGAGGGGCCAGCGGGGAAACCAAGAGACCCAGTACTTC; CDR3 protein: CSARGQRGNQETQYF
D gene: TRBD2; clone size: NA; J gene: TRBJ2-1; V gene: TRBV6-4; CDR3 DNA: TGTGCCAGCAGTGACCTTACTAGCGCCTCCTACAATGAGCAGTTCTTC; CDR3 protein: CASSDLTSASYNEQFF
D gene: NA; clone size: many; J gene: TRBJ1-2; V gene: TRBV6-2/TRBV6-3; CDR3 DNA: TGTGCCAGCAGTTACATAGAGAACTATGGCTACACCTTC; CDR3 protein: CASSYIENYGYTF
D gene: TRBD1; clone size: many; J gene: TRBJ2-4; V gene: TRBV28; CDR3 DNA: TGTGCCAGCAGTTTGCTTGACAGGGCGGCCAAAAACATTCAGTACTTC; CDR3 protein: CASSLLDRAAKNIQYF
D gene: NA; clone size: few; J gene: TRBJ2-1; V gene: TRBV7-9; CDR3 DNA: TGTGCCAGCAGCCCTATAGGTTTTTCCTACAATGAGCAGTTCTTC; CDR3 protein: CASSPIGFSYNEQFF
D gene: NA; clone size: few; J gene: TRBJ2-1; V gene: TRBV7-9; CDR3 DNA: TGTGCCAGCAGCTTATCGACGACGGGCAATGAGCAGTTCTTC; CDR3 protein: CASSLSTTGNEQFF
D gene: TRBD2; clone size: few; J gene: TRBJ2-6; V gene: TRBV7-8; CDR3 DNA: TGTGCCAGCAGCCCTAGACTAGCGGGGTCCCTATTCTCTGGGGCCAACGTCCTGACTTTC; CDR3 protein: CASSPRLAGSLFSGANVLTF
D gene: TRBD2; clone size: few; J gene: TRBJ2-7; V gene: TRBV20-1; CDR3 DNA: TGCAGTGCTAGCATAGCGGGGACCTACGAGCAGTACTTC; CDR3 protein: CSASIAGTYEQYF
D gene: NA; clone size: many; J gene: TRBJ1-4; V gene: TRBV15; CDR3 DNA: TGTGCCACCAGCACGGGACCAACTAATGAAAAACTGTTTTTT; CDR3 protein: CATSTGPTNEKLFF
D gene: TRBD1; clone size: many; J gene: TRBJ2-1; V gene: TRBV7-8; CDR3 DNA: TGTGCCAGCAGCCTGAGTCGGGGACAGTACAATGAGCAGTTCTTC; CDR3 protein: CASSLSRGQYNEQFF
D gene: NA; clone size: many; J gene: TRBJ2-2; V gene: TRBV5-4; CDR3 DNA: TGTGCCAGCAGCTTCGACACCGACACCGGGGAGCTGTTTTTT; CDR3 protein: CASSFDTDTGELFF
D gene: TRBD1; clone size: many; J gene: TRBJ2-7; V gene: TRBV9; CDR3 DNA: TGTGCCAGCAGCCTGGGGACAGGGGGCTTGCACGAGCAGTACTTC; CDR3 protein: CASSLGTGGLHEQYF
D gene: NA; clone size: NA; J gene: TRBJ2-7; V gene: TRBV4-1; CDR3 DNA: TGCGCCAGCAGCCGTCGACCAGGAGGGCTAGACGAGCAGTACTTC; CDR3 protein: CASSRRPGGLDEQYF
D gene: NA; clone size: few; J gene: TRBJ2-1; V gene: TRBV5-4; CDR3 DNA: TGTGCCAGCAGCTTGGATAACAATGAGCAGTTCTTC; CDR3 protein: CASSLDNNEQFF
D gene: NA; clone size: many; J gene: TRBJ1-2; V gene: TRBV27; CDR3 DNA: TGTGCCAGCAGTTCGGGGCAGGGCTATGGCTACACCTTC; CDR3 protein: CASSSGQGYGYTF
D gene: NA; clone size: few; J gene: TRBJ1-1; V gene: TRBV7-8; CDR3 DNA: TGTGCCAGCAGCGAGGACCGGCCCCTGAACACTGAAGCTTTCTTT; CDR3 protein: CASSEDRPLNTEAFF
D gene: NA; clone size: many; J gene: TRBJ2-1; V gene: TRBV7-2; CDR3 DNA: TGTGCCAGCAGCAGGACTGTTAATGAGCAGTTCTTC; CDR3 protein: CASSRTVNEQFF
D gene: NA; clone size: NA; J gene: TRBJ2-1; V gene: TRBV9; CDR3 DNA: TGTGCCAGCAGCGTTCAGTCCATCAGGGATGAGCAGTTCTTC; CDR3 protein: CASSVQSIRDEQFF
D gene: TRBD1; clone size: NA; J gene: TRBJ1-6; V gene: TRBV6-1; CDR3 DNA: TGTGCCAGCAGTGACAGGGGGCAATCACCCCTCCACTTT; CDR3 protein: CASSDRGQSPLHF
D gene: TRBD1; clone size: NA; J gene: TRBJ2-7; V gene: TRBV5-1; CDR3 DNA: TGCGCCAGCAGCCCAGGACAGGGGGTCGTCGGAACCTACGAGCAGTACTTC; CDR3 protein: CASSPGQGVVGTYEQYF
D gene: NA; clone size: many; J gene: TRBJ1-6; V gene: TRBV7-6; CDR3 DNA: TGTGCCAGCAGCTTAGAGACTCCGGAAAATAATTCACCCCTCCACTTT; CDR3 protein: CASSLETPENNSPLHF
D gene: NA; clone size: few; J gene: TRBJ2-7; V gene: TRBV3-1; CDR3 DNA: TGTGCCAGCAGCCTCGAGGGGACGTTTCACCACGAGCAGTACTTC; CDR3 protein: CASSLEGTFHHEQYF
D gene: TRBD2; clone size: many; J gene: TRBJ2-1; V gene: TRBV7-2; CDR3 DNA: TGTGCCAGCAGCTTAGAATGGACGGGAGGGTACAATGAGCAGTTCTTC; CDR3 protein: CASSLEWTGGYNEQFF
D gene: NA; clone size: NA; J gene: TRBJ1-6; V gene: TRBV7-9; CDR3 DNA: TGTGCCAGCAGCTCTGACACTACTAATTCACCCCTCCACTTT; CDR3 protein: CASSSDTTNSPLHF
D gene: NA; clone size: many; J gene: TRBJ1-2; V gene: TRBV4-2; CDR3 DNA: TGTGCCAGCAGCCAAGAAGTCCTCTCAGCTAACTATGGCTACACCTTC; CDR3 protein: CASSQEVLSANYGYTF
D gene: TRBD2; clone size: few; J gene: TRBJ2-4; V gene: TRBV2; CDR3 DNA: TGTGCCAGCAGTGAAGTCTCGGTGCTAGCGGGGTTAAACATTCAGTACTTC; CDR3 protein: CASSEVSVLAGLNIQYF
D gene: NA; clone size: NA; J gene: TRBJ2-1; V gene: TRBV4-1; CDR3 DNA: TGCGCCAGCAGCCAAGCGCCAGCCGCTGGTGGTAGCGGGCAGTTCTTC; CDR3 protein: CASSQAPAAGGSGQFF
D gene: NA; clone size: NA; J gene: TRBJ2-7; V gene: TRBV5-1; CDR3 DNA: TGCGCCAGCAGCCAAGGTCTACCACCCTACGAGCAGTACTTC; CDR3 protein: CASSQGLPPYEQYF
D gene: TRBD1; clone size: few; J gene: TRBJ2-7; V gene: TRBV4-1; CDR3 DNA: TGCGCCAGCAGCCAAGGGACAGGGCCCACCTACGAGCAGTACTTC; CDR3 protein: CASSQGTGPTYEQYF
D gene: NA; clone size: many; J gene: TRBJ2-7; V gene: TRBV13; CDR3 DNA: TGTGCCAGCAGCTTAGGAGGGAATGCGGCCTACGAGCAGTACTTC; CDR3 protein: CASSLGGNAAYEQYF
D gene: NA; clone size: many; J gene: TRBJ1-1; V gene: TRBV20-1; CDR3 DNA: TGCAGTGCTAGGCGTCGGGCAGGGGCGTTGAATTTCAATCTCAACACCGAAGCTTTCTTT; CDR3 protein: CSARRRAGALNFNLNTEAFF
D gene: NA; clone size: once; J gene: TRBJ2-7; V gene: TRBV20-1; CDR3 DNA: TGCAGTGCTAGAGTAGGGAGCTACGAGCAGTACTTC; CDR3 protein: CSARVGSYEQYF
D gene: TRBD1; clone size: few; J gene: TRBJ2-5; V gene: TRBV9; CDR3 DNA: TGTGCCAGCAGCACCCTAGGACAGGGGCGGCGGGAGACCCAGTACTTC; CDR3 protein: CASSTLGQGRRETQYF
D gene: NA; clone size: NA; J gene: TRBJ2-7; V gene: TRBV20-1; CDR3 DNA: TGCAGTGCTAGATCCGGGAATACCTACGAGCAGTACTTC; CDR3 protein: CSARSGNTYEQYF
D gene: NA; clone size: NA; J gene: TRBJ1-1; V gene: TRBV6-5; CDR3 DNA: TGTGCCAGCAGGCCGCAAGGGGGGCGGACTGAAGCTTTCTTT; CDR3 protein: CASRPQGGRTEAFF
D gene: NA; clone size: few; J gene: TRBJ1-1; V gene: TRBV11-2; CDR3 DNA: TGTGCCAGCAGTGCTGGGACCAGTGAAGCTTTCTTT; CDR3 protein: CASSAGTSEAFF
D gene: NA; clone size: once; J gene: TRBJ2-3; V gene: TRBV10-3; CDR3 DNA: TGTGCCATCAGTGAAAGTAGCGGCACAGATACGCAGTATTTT; CDR3 protein: CAISESSGTDTQYF
D gene: NA; clone size: many; J gene: TRBJ2-7; V gene: TRBV21-1; CDR3 DNA: TGTGCCAGCGAGGACAGCCACCTCTACGAGCAGTACTTC; CDR3 protein: CASEDSHLYEQYF
D gene: NA; clone size: NA; J gene: TRBJ2-1; V gene: TRBV20-1; CDR3 DNA: TGCAGTGCTAGTAAGAGCAATGAGCAGTTCTTC; CDR3 protein: CSASKSNEQFF